The source of this T cell receptor beta chain is a study of control samples from healthy donors and cancer patients (dated by TCRdb to 2018 to 2021). The method behind the library was the immunoSEQ multiplex PCR assay. TCRdb mirrors the immuneACCESS table, restricted to in-frame sequences. Some clones are absent from its copies; in checked studies, under half trace to an unresolved V gene, and the reason for the others is unknown. This sample lists roughly 450,000 clones; 90% were detected once. The ten largest clones take up about 6.3% of the sample. A note on this clone: Its antigen remains unidentified. Base qualities are not recorded, but no much larger clone differs from it by a single base.

Sequenced input: PBMCs. This receptor was identified in a man in his forties or fifties with head and neck cancer.

The sequenced DNA is TGCGCCAGCAGCTTGGGCGAACTGACCCCCTACGAGCAGTACTTC. Its amino acids are CASSLGELTPYEQYF. The chain is assembled from TRBV5-1 and TRBJ2-7, with the D gene call left open. The CDR3 covers 15 residues, taking in both the cysteine and the phenylalanine. The only DNA kept is the CDR3, 45 bases in frame from the first base. The germline V gene gives CDR1 as SGHRS and CDR2 as YFSETQ. Trimming costs V 0 bases and J 2 bases, and their ends lie 12 bases apart. With the rest looked up from the reference TRBV5-1 and TRBJ2-7 genes rather than sequenced, the full variable domain is KAGVTQTPRYLIKTRGQQVTLSCSPISGHRSVSWYQQTPGQGLQFLFEYFSETQRNKGNFPGRFSGRQFSNSRSEMNVSTLELGDSALYLCASSLGELTPYEQYFGPGTRLTVT.